This T cell receptor beta chain was captured by sequencing in a study of blood T cell repertoires in COVID-19. Study-wide background: Collection of acute and convalescent COVID-19 samples took place in the United States, Italy and Spain. T cells, B-cell-depleted T cells, or PBMCs supplied cDNA or gDNA.

Patients from Seattle were sampled longitudinally, starting during active infection. Germline V gives CDR1 SGHNT, CDR2 YYREEE (reference sequence). This CDR3 has 14 residues. V gave up 0 bases and J gave up 14 bases; unmatched junction bases: 10. Original analysis: Quantification of nucleated cells was approximated via reference gene primer amplification. Assay used: immunoSEQ multiplex PCR; TCRdb lists only in-frame clones, some missing. That table furnishes V, J and clone size, whereas the DNA furnished D and trimming. The table lists about 180,000 clones, roughly 77% of them singletons. The receptor's source is a woman older than 75 with COVID-19, enrolled during active disease. Input material: peripheral blood. The rearrangement uses TRBV5-4 and TRBJ2-1; TRBD2 matches at 8 bases. The CDR3 reads CASSLAVSGRAEFF. The CDR3 DNA reads TGTGCCAGCAGCTTGGCCGTCTCCGGGAGGGCAGAGTTCTTC.